This T cell receptor (beta chain) was captured in a study of pediatric ulcerative colitis. Findings and caveats of the study: Two patients' blood samples yielded substantially fewer templates. Total lymphocyte DNA, not sorted subsets, was the template.

Points on this clone: Its antigen is still unknown.

One to two pinch biopsies were taken from the rectum during colonoscopy. TCRdb keeps only in-frame clones here, not all; method: immunoSEQ multiplex PCR. The table lists around 40,000 clones, roughly 70% of them singletons. The CDR3 has 12 amino acids. CDR1 is MNHEY, CDR2 SMNVEV, per germline (reference sequence). Trimming took 2 bases from V and 3 from J, leaving 3 bases between them. This chain joins TRBV27 and TRBJ2-3; D is ambiguous. The TCR comes from a boy between 10 and 17 years old with severe ulcerative colitis. Sequencing used gut tissue. DNA of the CDR3: TGTGCCAGCAGTTTAGGTACAGATACGCAGTATTTT. Protein: CASSLGTDTQYF.